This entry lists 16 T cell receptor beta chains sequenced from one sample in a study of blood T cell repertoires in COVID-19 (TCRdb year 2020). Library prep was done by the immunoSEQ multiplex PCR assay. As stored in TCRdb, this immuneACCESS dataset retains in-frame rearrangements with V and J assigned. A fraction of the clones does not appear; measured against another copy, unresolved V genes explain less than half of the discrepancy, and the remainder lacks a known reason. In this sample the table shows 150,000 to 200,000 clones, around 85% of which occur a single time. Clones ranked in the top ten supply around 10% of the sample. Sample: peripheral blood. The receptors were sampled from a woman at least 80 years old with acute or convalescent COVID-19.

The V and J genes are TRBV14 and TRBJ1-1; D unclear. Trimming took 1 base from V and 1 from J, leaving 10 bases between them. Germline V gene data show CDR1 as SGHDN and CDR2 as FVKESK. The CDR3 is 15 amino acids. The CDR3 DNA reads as TGTGCCAGCAGCCAAGTTTGGAGGGCGAACACTGAAGCTTTCTTT. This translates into CASSQVWRANTEAFF.

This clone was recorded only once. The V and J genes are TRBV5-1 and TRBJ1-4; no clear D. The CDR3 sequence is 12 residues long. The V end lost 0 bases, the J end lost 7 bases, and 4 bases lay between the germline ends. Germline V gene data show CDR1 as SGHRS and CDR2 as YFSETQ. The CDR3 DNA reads TGCGCCAGCAGCTTGGACGGTGAAAAACTGTTTTTT. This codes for CASSLDGEKLFF.

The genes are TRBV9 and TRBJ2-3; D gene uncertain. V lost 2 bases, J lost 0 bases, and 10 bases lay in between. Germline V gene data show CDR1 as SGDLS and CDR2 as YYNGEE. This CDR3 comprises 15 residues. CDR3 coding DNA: TGTGCCAGCAGCGTGACTGGCGGTAGCACAGATACGCAGTATTTT. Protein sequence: CASSVTGGSTDTQYF.

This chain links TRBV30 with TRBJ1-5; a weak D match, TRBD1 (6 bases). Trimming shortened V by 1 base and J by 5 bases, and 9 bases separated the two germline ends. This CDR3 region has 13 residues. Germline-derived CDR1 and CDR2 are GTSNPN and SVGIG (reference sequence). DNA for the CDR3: TGTGCCTGGAGTGGACAGGCTGATCAGCCCCAGCATTTT. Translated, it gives CAWSGQADQPQHF.

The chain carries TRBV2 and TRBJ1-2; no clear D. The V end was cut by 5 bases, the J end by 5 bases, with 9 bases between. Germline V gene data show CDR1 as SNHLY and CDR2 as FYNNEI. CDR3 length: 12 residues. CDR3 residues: CASSPVRYGYTF. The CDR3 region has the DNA TGTGCCAGCAGTCCGGTTCGTTATGGCTACACCTTC.

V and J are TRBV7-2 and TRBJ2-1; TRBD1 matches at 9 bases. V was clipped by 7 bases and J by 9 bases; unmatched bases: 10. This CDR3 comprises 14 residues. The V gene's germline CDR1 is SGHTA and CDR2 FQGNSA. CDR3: CASTLGQGQREQFF. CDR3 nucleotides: TGTGCCAGCACCTTGGGACAGGGACAGCGTGAGCAGTTCTTC.

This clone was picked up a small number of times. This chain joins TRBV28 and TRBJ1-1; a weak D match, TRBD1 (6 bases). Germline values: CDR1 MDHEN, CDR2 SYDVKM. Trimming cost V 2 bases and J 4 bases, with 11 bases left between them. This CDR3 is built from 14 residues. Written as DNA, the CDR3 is TGTGCCAGCAGTTTAACTTCAGGGGCCACTGAAGCTTTCTTT. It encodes CASSLTSGATEAFF. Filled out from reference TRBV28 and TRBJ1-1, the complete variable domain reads DVKVTQSSRYLVKRTGEKVFLECVQDMDHENMFWYRQDPGLGLRLIYFSYDVKMKEKGDIPEGYSVSREKKERFSLILESASTNQTSMYLCASSLTSGATEAFFGQGTRLTVV.

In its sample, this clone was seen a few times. The CDR3 loop is CASSQQTGSTEAFF. CDR3 bases: TGCGCCAGCAGCCAACAGACAGGGTCCACTGAAGCTTTCTTT. The genes are TRBV4-1 and TRBJ1-1; TRBD1 matches at 7 bases. V gave up 2 bases and J gave up 4 bases; unmatched junction bases: 4. The CDR3 is 14 residues long. From germline, CDR1 is MGHRA and CDR2 YSYEKL.

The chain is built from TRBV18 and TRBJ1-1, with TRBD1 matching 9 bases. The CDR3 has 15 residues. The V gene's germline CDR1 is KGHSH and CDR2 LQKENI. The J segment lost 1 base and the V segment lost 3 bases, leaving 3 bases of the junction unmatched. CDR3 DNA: TGTGCCAGCTCACCTAGGACAGGGGCGAACACTGAAGCTTTCTTT. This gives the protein CASSPRTGANTEAFF.

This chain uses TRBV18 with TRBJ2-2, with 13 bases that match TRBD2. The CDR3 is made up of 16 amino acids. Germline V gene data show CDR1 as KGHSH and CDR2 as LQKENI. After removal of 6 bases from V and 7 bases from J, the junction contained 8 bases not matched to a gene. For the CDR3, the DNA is TGTGCCAGCTCTCCTCGGACTAGCGGGAGTATCGGGGAGCTGTTTTTT. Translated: CASSPRTSGSIGELFF.

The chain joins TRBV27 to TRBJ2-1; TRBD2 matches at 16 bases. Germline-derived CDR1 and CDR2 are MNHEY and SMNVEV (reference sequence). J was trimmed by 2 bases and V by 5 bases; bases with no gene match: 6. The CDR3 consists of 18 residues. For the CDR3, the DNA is TGTGCCAGCAGTGCCCCCGGGACTAGCGGGAGGGCCTACAATGAGCAGTTCTTC. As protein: CASSAPGTSGRAYNEQFF.

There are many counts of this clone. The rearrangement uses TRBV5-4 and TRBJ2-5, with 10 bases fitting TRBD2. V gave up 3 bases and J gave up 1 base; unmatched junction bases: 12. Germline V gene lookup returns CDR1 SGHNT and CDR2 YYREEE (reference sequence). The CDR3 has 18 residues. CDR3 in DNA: TGTGCCAGCAGCTCCCCAGAGGATAGCGGGAGGTTCCAAGAGACCCAGTACTTC. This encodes CASSSPEDSGRFQETQYF.

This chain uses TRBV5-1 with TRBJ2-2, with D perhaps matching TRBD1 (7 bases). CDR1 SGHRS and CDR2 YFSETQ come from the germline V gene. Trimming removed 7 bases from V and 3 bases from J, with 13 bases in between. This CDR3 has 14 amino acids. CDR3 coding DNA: TGCGCCAGCCGGGGGACAGAAGACACCGGGGAGCTGTTTTTT. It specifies CASRGTEDTGELFF.

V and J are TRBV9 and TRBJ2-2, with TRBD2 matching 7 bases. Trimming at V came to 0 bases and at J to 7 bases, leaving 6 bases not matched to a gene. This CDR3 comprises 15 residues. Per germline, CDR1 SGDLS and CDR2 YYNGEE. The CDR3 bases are TGTGCCAGCAGCGTAGAGGCGGGAGCCCACGGGGAGCTGTTTTTT. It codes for CASSVEAGAHGELFF.

The CDR3 nucleotides are TGTGCCAGCAGCTTGGTAATCGGGACAGAAGAGACCCAGTACTTC. This translates into CASSLVIGTEETQYF. The J gene is TRBJ2-5, the V gene TRBV5-5, with 7 bases matching TRBD1. The V gene's germline CDR1 is SGHKS and CDR2 YYEKEE (reference sequence). V lost 0 bases, J lost 3 bases, and 5 bases stayed unmatched. This CDR3 has 15 amino acids.

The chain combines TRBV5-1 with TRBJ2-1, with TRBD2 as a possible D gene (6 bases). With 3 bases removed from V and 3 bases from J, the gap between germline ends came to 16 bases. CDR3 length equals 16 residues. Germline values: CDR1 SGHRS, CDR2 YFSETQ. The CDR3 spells CASSSMVAESYNEQFF. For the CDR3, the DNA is TGCGCCAGCAGCTCTATGGTAGCGGAGAGCTACAATGAGCAGTTCTTC.